This T cell receptor (beta chain) was captured in a study of blood T cell repertoires in COVID-19 (dated by TCRdb to 2018 to 2021). Context from the whole study: The collaborator samples originated in the United States, Italy and Spain and spanned the acute and convalescent phases of COVID-19. The material from the prospective study consisted of cDNA or gDNA derived from T cells, B-cell-depleted T cells, or PBMCs. The dataset comprised deeply sampled blood TCRbeta repertoires from subjects exposed to, actively infected with, or recovered from COVID-19. A freely available public database, intended as a resource for researchers studying the immune response to SARS-CoV-2, is where the repertoires were released. Samples were obtained from the ongoing ImmuneRACE study (first 160 participants) and from 1,254 subjects provided by 6 global collaborators. Sample metadata almost always included a de-identified subject ID, COVID-19 status, age in years and sex. Where HLA class I and class II types were available, the types were taken from metadata supplied by the sample provider, not from assay-based typing. What the authors observed across the whole study: The quantity of clinical and demographic metadata differed by source and by participant and was supplied without curation.

Collaborating institutions collected whole blood in K2EDTA tubes following their own protocols. For TCRbeta analysis, collaborators shipped samples in one of three forms: frozen whole blood, isolated PBMCs, or DNA extracted from either of those sample types. As for this clone: Its antigen is unknown. Nothing much larger sits one base from this clone, and base qualities are not available.

TCRbeta CDR3 regions were amplified from genomic DNA by means of the immunoSEQ Assay, a bias-controlled multiplex PCR. In the source study's methods: Nucleated cell counts per sample were estimated from amplification of reference gene primers within the assay. To quantify the absolute abundance of each unique TCRbeta CDR3 rearrangement, sequence reads were collapsed and filtered. Productive Simpson clonality was computed per sample as the square root of Simpson's diversity index over productive rearrangements. TCRdb took this table from immuneACCESS and kept in-frame rearrangements with V and J called. Such tables lack part of the clones; where checked against another copy, unresolved V genes explain under half of the gap, and the rest is unexplained. That table furnishes V, J and clone size, whereas the DNA furnished D and trimming. This sample comprises under 250,000 clones, over 80% of them detected only once. Clones ranked in the top ten supply 2% to 3% of the sample.

There are 17 amino acids in the CDR3, from cysteine to phenylalanine inclusive. The only DNA kept is the CDR3, 51 bases in frame from the first base. The sequence was obtained from a woman in her seventies with active or convalescent COVID-19. The rearranged chain carries TRBV12-2 and TRBJ2-5; the D segment call TRBD2 is taken from the table without a DNA check. TRBV12-2 is reported as a pseudogene. Sequencing was carried out using peripheral blood. The CDR3 loop reads CASRITSRGGGQETQYF. The DNA reads as follows: TGTGCAAGTCGCATTACTTCGCGGGGAGGGGGCCAAGAGACCCAGTACTTC.